The 9 T cell receptor beta chains presented below share a single source sample, sequenced in a study of control samples from healthy donors and cancer patients. Profiled with immunoSEQ multiplex PCR; TCRdb holds only in-frame clones, not every one. The table lists some 150,000 clones, less than 95% of them singletons, with 5.5% to 9% in the top ten. Input material: blood. These receptors were taken from a young man in good health.

The CDR3 DNA follows: TGCGCCAGCAGCCATCCCAGAGGGGGACTAGCGGGGCAGTACGAGCAGTACTTC. Amino acid sequence: CASSHPRGGLAGQYEQYF. The V and J genes are TRBV4-1 and TRBJ2-7; 13 bases map to TRBD2. V trimming: 3 bases; J trimming: 4 bases; junction bases outside the gene matches: 12. The germline V gene has CDR1 MGHRA and CDR2 YSYEKL. CDR3 length equals 18 residues.

The V gene is TRBV14, the J gene TRBJ1-1; no definite D call. The CDR3 has 13 amino acids. Germline CDR1 and CDR2: SGHDN and FVKESK. V gave up 3 bases and J gave up 9 bases, with 14 bases separating them. DNA for the CDR3: TGTGCCAGCAGCCATGCTGACTCTATTCAAGCTTTCTTT. Translated, it gives CASSHADSIQAFF. Together with reference TRBV14 and TRBJ1-1, the CDR3 gives the full variable domain: EAGVTQFPSHSVIEKGQTVTLRCDPISGHDNLYWYRRVMGKEIKFLLHFVKESKQDESGMPNNRFLAERTGGTYSTLKVQPAELEDSGVYFCASSHADSIQAFFGQGTRLTVV.

This clone was recorded a few times. Other DNA sequences in this sample translate to the same CDR3. The V and J genes are TRBV5-4 and TRBJ2-7; unclear D gene. V lost 0 bases and J 3 bases, leaving 4 bases between the germline ends. The germline gives CDR1 SGHNT, CDR2 YYREEE (reference sequence). The CDR3 is 12 residues long. The CDR3 bases are TGTGCCAGCAGCTTGGACGGCTACGAGCAGTACTTC. Translated, it gives CASSLDGYEQYF.

The chain combines TRBV5-4 with TRBJ2-1, with 9 positions matching TRBD2. The germline CDR1 and CDR2 sequences are SGHNT and YYREEE (reference sequence). The CDR3 runs to 14 residues. V trimming: 3 bases; J trimming: 10 bases; junction bases outside the gene matches: 8. This chain's CDR3 is CASSSSSGVQEQFF. The CDR3 coding sequence is TGTGCCAGCAGCTCCTCTAGCGGGGTACAGGAGCAGTTCTTC.

The V and J genes are TRBV11-2 and TRBJ1-5; no clear D gene. Trimming cost V 1 base and J 1 base, with 5 bases left between them. There are 14 residues in the CDR3. In germline, CDR1 is SGHAT, CDR2 FQNNGV. CDR3 DNA: TGTGCCAGCAGCTTAGGACGCAGCAATCAGCCCCAGCATTTT. This gives the protein CASSLGRSNQPQHF.

V gene TRBV6-5 combines with J gene TRBJ1-6; D might be TRBD1 (5 bases). Germline CDR1 and CDR2: MNHEY and SVGAGI. The V end was cut by 1 base, the J end by 6 bases, with 13 bases between. This CDR3 is 16 amino acids long. The chain's CDR3 is CASSYWPGQGNSPLHF. Written as DNA, the CDR3 is TGTGCCAGCAGTTACTGGCCCGGGCAGGGTAATTCACCCCTCCACTTT.

The CDR3 DNA follows: TGTGCCAGCTCACCACCGGGTAGGGATGGTCAGCCCCAGCATTTT. Translated: CASSPPGRDGQPQHF. The rearrangement links TRBV18 to TRBJ1-5; D uncertain. Trimming left V 0 bases short and J 6 bases short, with 12 bases between. Germline V gives CDR1 KGHSH, CDR2 LQKENI. The CDR3 covers 15 residues.

The chain recombines TRBV7-9 with TRBJ1-4; no firm D call. Germline V gene sequence: CDR1 SEHNR, CDR2 FQNEAQ (reference sequence). Trimming shortened V by 1 base and J by 0 bases, and 9 bases separated the two germline ends. The CDR3 covers 16 residues. The CDR3 DNA follows: TGTGCCAGCAGCTTAGAGGTCACTGCAACTAATGAAAAACTGTTTTTT. The encoded protein is CASSLEVTATNEKLFF.

This chain joins TRBV4-1 and TRBJ2-3; D gene uncertain. The CDR3 extends over 15 amino acids. Germline assignment: CDR1 MGHRA and CDR2 YSYEKL. V lost 3 bases and J 0 bases, leaving 10 bases between the germline ends. This CDR3 reads CASSQLGMSTDTQYF. The CDR3 DNA reads TGCGCCAGCAGCCAGCTAGGGATGAGCACAGATACGCAGTATTTT.